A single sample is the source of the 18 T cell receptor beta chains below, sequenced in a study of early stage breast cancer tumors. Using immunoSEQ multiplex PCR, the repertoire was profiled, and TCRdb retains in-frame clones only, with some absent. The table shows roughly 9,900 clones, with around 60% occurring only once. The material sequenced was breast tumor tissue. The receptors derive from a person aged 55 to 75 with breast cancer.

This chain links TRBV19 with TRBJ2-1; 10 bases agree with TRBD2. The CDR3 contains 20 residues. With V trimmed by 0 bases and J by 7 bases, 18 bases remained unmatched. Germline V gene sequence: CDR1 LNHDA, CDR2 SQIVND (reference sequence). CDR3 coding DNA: TGTGCCAGTAGTATAGACCGACACAGATGGCCACAGCGGGAGGGGAATGAGCAGTTCTTC. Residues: CASSIDRHRWPQREGNEQFF.

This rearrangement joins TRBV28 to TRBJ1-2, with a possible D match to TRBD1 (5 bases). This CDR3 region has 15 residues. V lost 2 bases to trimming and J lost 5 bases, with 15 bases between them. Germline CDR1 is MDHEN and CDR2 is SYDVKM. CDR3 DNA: TGTGCCAGCAGTTTAATATCAGGACGGACATATGGCTACACCTTC. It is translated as CASSLISGRTYGYTF.

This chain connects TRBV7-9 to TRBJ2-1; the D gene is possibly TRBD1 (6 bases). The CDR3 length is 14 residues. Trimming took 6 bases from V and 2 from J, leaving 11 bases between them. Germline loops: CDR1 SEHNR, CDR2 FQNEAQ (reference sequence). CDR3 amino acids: CASSRGQTYNEQFF. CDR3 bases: TGTGCCAGCAGTCGCGGACAGACCTACAATGAGCAGTTCTTC.

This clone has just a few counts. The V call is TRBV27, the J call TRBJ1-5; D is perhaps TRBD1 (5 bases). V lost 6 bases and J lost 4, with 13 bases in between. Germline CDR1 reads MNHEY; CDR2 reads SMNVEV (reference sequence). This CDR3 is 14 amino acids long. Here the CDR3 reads CASRADNLNQPQHF. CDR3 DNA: TGTGCCAGCAGGGCGGACAATTTAAATCAGCCCCAGCATTTT.

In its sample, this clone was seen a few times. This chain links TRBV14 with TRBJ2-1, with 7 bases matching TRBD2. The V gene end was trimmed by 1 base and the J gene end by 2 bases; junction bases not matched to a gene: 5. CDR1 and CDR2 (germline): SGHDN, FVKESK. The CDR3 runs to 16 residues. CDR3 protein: CASSQVGLAAYNEQFF. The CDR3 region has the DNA TGTGCCAGCAGCCAAGTAGGGCTAGCGGCCTACAATGAGCAGTTCTTC.

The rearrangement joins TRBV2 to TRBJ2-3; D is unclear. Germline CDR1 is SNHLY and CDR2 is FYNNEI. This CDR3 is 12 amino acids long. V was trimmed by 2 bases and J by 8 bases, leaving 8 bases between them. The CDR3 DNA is TGTGCCAGCAGTGAACGCGGTAGTACGCAGTATTTT. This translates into CASSERGSTQYF. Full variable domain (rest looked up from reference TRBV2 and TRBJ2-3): EPEVTQTPSHQVTQMGQEVILRCVPISNHLYFYWYRQILGQKVEFLVSFYNNEISEKSEIFDDQFSVERPDGSNFTLKIRSTKLEDSAMYFCASSERGSTQYFGPGTRLTVL.

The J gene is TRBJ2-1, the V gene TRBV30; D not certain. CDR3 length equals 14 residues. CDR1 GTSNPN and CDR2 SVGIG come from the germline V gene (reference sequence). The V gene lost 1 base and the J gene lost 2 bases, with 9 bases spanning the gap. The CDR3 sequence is CAWSGRTPYNEQFF. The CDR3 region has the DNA TGTGCCTGGAGTGGGAGAACCCCCTACAATGAGCAGTTCTTC.

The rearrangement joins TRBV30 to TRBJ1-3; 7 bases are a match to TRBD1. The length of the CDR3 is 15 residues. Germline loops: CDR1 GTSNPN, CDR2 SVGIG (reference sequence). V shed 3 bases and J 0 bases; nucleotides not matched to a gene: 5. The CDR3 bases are TGTGCCTGGAGGCGGGACAGCCGCTCTGGAAACACCATATATTTT. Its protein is CAWRRDSRSGNTIYF.

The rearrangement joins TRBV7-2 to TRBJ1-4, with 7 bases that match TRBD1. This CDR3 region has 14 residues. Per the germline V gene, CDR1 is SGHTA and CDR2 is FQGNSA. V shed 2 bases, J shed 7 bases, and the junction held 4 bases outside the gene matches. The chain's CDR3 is CASSLTAGGEKLFF. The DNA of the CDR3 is TGTGCCAGCAGCTTAACGGCAGGGGGTGAAAAACTGTTTTTT.

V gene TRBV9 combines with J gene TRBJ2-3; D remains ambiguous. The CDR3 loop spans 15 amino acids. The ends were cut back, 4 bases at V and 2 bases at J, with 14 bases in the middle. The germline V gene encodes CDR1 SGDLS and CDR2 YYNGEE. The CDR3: CASSPRSANTDTQYF. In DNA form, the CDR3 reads TGTGCCAGCAGCCCCCGCAGCGCTAACACAGATACGCAGTATTTT.

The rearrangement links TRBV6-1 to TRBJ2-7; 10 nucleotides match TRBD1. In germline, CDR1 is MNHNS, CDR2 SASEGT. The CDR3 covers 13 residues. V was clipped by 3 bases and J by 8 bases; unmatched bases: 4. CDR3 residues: CASSDMGQGKQYF. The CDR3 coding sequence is TGTGCCAGCAGTGATATGGGACAGGGGAAGCAGTACTTC.

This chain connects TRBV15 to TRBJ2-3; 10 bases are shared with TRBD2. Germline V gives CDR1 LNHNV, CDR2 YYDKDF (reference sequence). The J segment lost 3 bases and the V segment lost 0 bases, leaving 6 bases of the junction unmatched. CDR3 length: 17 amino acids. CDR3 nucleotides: TGTGCCACCAGCAGAGATCGCCTAGCGGGAGCAACAGATACGCAGTATTTT. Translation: CATSRDRLAGATDTQYF.

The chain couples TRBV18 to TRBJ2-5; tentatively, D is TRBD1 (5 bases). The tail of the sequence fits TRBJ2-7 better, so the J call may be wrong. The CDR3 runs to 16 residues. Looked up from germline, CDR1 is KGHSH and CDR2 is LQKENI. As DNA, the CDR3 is TGTGCCAGCTCACCAGGAAGACAGTCGCGTTTGCGCGAGCAGTACTTC. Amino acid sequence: CASSPGRQSRLREQYF.

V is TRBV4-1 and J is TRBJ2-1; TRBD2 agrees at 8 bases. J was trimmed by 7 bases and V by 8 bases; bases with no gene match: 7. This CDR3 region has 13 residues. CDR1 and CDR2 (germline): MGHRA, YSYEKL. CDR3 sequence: CASSSASGNEQFF. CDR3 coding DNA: TGCGCCAGCTCCTCGGCTAGCGGGAATGAGCAGTTCTTC.

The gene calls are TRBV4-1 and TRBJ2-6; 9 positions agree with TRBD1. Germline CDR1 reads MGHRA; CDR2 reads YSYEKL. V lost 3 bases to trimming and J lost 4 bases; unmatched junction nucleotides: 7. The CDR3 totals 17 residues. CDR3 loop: CASSHLGQGRGANVLTF. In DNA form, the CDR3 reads TGCGCCAGCAGCCATCTAGGACAGGGGAGAGGGGCCAACGTCCTGACTTTC.

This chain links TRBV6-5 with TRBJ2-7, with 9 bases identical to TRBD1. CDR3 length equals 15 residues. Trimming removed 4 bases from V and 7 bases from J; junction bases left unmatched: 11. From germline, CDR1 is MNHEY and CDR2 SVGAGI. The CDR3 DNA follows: TGTGCCAGCAGTTGGGGACAGGGAGGAAGTGAAGAGCAGTACTTC. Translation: CASSWGQGGSEEQYF.

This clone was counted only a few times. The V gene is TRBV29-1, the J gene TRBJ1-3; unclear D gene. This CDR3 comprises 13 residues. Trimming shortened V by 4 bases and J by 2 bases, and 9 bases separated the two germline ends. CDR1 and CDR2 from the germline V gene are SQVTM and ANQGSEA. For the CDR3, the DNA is TGCAGCGTTGCCGCAGCTACTGGAAACACCATATATTTT. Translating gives CSVAAATGNTIYF.

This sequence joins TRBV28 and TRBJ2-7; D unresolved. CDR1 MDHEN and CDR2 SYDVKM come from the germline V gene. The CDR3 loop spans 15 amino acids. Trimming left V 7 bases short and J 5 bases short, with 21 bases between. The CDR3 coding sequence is TGTGCCAGCACACGAGGTGACTTGCCGTCCCACGAGCAGTACTTC. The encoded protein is CASTRGDLPSHEQYF.